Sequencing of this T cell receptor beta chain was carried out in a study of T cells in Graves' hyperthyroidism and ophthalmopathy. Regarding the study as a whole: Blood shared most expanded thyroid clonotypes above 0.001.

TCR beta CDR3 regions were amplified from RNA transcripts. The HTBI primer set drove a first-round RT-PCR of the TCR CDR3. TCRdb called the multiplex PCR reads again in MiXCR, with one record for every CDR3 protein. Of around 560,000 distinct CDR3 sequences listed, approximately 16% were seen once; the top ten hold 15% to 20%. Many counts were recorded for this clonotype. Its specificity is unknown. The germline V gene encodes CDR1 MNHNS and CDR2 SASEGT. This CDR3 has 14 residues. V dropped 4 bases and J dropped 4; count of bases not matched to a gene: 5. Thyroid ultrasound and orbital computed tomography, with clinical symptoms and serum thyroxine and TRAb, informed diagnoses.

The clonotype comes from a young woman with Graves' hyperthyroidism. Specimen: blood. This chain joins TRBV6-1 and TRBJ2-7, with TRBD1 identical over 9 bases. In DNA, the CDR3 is TGTGCCAGCAGTGCCCGACAGGGGGGATACGAGCAGTACTTC. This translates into CASSARQGGYEQYF.